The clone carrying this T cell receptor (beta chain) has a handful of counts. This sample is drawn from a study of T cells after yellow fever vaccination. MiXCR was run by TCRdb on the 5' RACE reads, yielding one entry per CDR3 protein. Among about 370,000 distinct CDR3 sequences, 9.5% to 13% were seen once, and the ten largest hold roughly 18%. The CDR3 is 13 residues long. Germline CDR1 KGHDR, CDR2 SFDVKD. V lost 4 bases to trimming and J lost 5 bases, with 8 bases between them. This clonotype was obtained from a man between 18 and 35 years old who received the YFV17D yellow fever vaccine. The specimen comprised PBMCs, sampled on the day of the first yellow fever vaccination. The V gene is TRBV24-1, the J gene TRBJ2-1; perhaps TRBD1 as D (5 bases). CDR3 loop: CATSEQVNNEQFF. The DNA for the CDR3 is TGTGCCACCAGTGAACAGGTAAACAATGAGCAGTTCTTC.